The rows below give T cell receptor beta chains drawn from one sample of a study of shared clonotypes between healthy human individuals. Generated by immunoSEQ multiplex PCR, the TCRdb table keeps only in-frame clones and is missing some. This table has about 1.1 million clones, about 84% appearing once. The sequenced sample was memory CD4+ T cells from PBMCs. The source is a man between 18 and 35 years old in good health. Some clones in this sample may be carry-over from other donors' samples. Each CDR3 is given with its conserved first and last residue. The order of the fields is clone size, J gene, V gene, D gene, CDR3 DNA, CDR3 protein. D genes are given only for firm matches. For some rows the clone size is stated as once, few or many, or as a class when expanded; others skip it.

NA TRBJ2-1 TRBV2 NA TGTGCCAGCAGTGATCGGCTGGGACGGCGGGACTCAAATGAGCAGTTCTTC CASSDRLGRRDSNEQFF
NA TRBJ2-3 TRBV11-3 TRBD1 TGTGCCAGCAGCCCACGACAGGGACGAGGGACAGATACGCAGTATTTT CASSPRQGRGTDTQYF
NA TRBJ1-1 TRBV18 NA TGTGCCAGCTCACTCCATAGCGGGAAGAACACTGAAGCTTTCTTT CASSLHSGKNTEAFF
NA TRBJ1-2 TRBV6-6 NA TGTGCCAGCAGAACACCGAGCGTCTATGGCTACACCTTC CASRTPSVYGYTF
NA TRBJ1-4 TRBV30 NA TGTGCCTGGAGCCGACAGATTGCAACTAATGAAAAACTGTTTTTT CAWSRQIATNEKLFF
NA TRBJ1-2 TRBV28 NA TGTGCCAGCAGTCCCAACCGAGTTGGCTACACCTTC CASSPNRVGYTF
NA TRBJ2-3 TRBV19 NA TGTGCCAGTAGTACCACTTTAGCAGATACGCAGTATTTT CASSTTLADTQYF
NA TRBJ2-5 TRBV30 NA TGTGCCTGGAGTTTAGGAGAGACCCAGTACTTC CAWSLGETQYF
NA TRBJ2-7 TRBV11-2 NA TGTGCCAGCAGCCCCTGGCGGACACCTATGGACGAGCAGTACTTC CASSPWRTPMDEQYF
NA TRBJ2-2 TRBV28 TRBD1 TGTGCCAGCAACCTACAGGGGGCGCTGGTCACCGGGGAGCTGTTTTTT CASNLQGALVTGELFF
NA TRBJ1-1 TRBV9 NA TGTGCCAGCAGCGTAGGAGGACGGCCTAACACTGAAGCTTTCTTT CASSVGGRPNTEAFF
NA TRBJ2-7 TRBV10-3 NA TGTGCCATCAGTGTCGCTACAGGTAGTTACGAGCAGTACTTC CAISVATGSYEQYF
NA TRBJ1-2 TRBV11-2 NA TGTGCCAGCAGCTTAGACGGGGGCTCTGGCTATGGCTACACCTTC CASSLDGGSGYGYTF
NA TRBJ2-3 TRBV15 TRBD1 TGTGCCACCAGCCTCGACAGGGGAACAGATACGCAGTATTTT CATSLDRGTDTQYF
NA TRBJ2-7 TRBV7-9 NA TGTGCCAGCAGCCGTGCAGGGCTCCGACCCAACGAGCAGTACTTC CASSRAGLRPNEQYF
NA TRBJ2-1 TRBV5-1 NA TGCGCCAGCAGCTTGGATCGCGCGGGAAATGAGCAGTTCTTC CASSLDRAGNEQFF
NA TRBJ2-7 TRBV28 TRBD2 TGTGCCAGCAGTTCGACTAGCGGGATCCCCTCCTACGAGCAGTACTTC CASSSTSGIPSYEQYF
NA TRBJ2-3 TRBV28 TRBD2 TGTGCCAGCAGTTCCCCCAGGCGGGAGGGCCCAGATACGCAGTATTTT CASSSPRREGPDTQYF
once TRBJ1-3 TRBV6-1 TRBD1 TGTGCCAGCCAAGAAAGGGGGCTTGGAAACACCATATATTTT CASQERGLGNTIYF
few TRBJ2-5 TRBV11-1 TRBD1 TGTGCCAGCAGCACAACCCCAGACAGGGTGAAAGAGACCCAGTACTTC CASSTTPDRVKETQYF
NA TRBJ2-7 TRBV5-4 TRBD1 TGTGCCAGCAGCTTGGATCCCGGGACAGGGGGCTACGAGCAGTACTTC CASSLDPGTGGYEQYF
NA TRBJ1-5 TRBV30 NA TGTGCCTGGAGTGGGACAGTTGCTTCAACCCAGCATTTT CAWSGTVASTQHF
NA TRBJ1-1 TRBV28 TRBD1 TGTGCCAGCAGGACGGGACAGGGTAACACTGAAGCTTTCTTT CASRTGQGNTEAFF
NA TRBJ2-6 TRBV7-2 TRBD2 TGTGCCAGCAGCTTACGCGGGAGAGGTGGGGCCAACGTCCTGACTTTC CASSLRGRGGANVLTF
few TRBJ2-7 TRBV28 NA TGTGCCAGCAGTCACGGGACGGGGAAGGTAGGGTGGTACGAGCAGTACTTC CASSHGTGKVGWYEQYF
many TRBJ1-3 TRBV19 NA TGTGCCAGTAGTAAACTGGTTTACTCTGGAAACACCATATATTTT CASSKLVYSGNTIYF
NA TRBJ1-1 TRBV11-2 NA TGTGCCAGCAGCTTAGGATCAGGGTTCGCTGAAGCTTTCTTT CASSLGSGFAEAFF
once TRBJ2-3 TRBV18 NA TGTGCCAGCTCACTTTCCACAGATACGCAGTATTTT CASSLSTDTQYF
NA TRBJ2-1 TRBV5-1 TRBD2 TGCGCCAGCAGCCCGGTGGGACTAGCGGTCCCATACAATGAGCAGTTCTTC CASSPVGLAVPYNEQFF
NA TRBJ2-1 TRBV7-2 NA TGTGCCAGCAGCTTAGTTGGGGGGCTCGGCAATGAGCAGTTCTTC CASSLVGGLGNEQFF
few TRBJ1-2 TRBV28 NA TGTGCCAGCAGTACGACAGGACGTGCCTATGGCTACACCTTC CASSTTGRAYGYTF
NA TRBJ1-1 TRBV27 NA TGTGCCAGCAGTTCCCGGACAGTCCGTACCACTGAAGCTTTCTTT CASSSRTVRTTEAFF